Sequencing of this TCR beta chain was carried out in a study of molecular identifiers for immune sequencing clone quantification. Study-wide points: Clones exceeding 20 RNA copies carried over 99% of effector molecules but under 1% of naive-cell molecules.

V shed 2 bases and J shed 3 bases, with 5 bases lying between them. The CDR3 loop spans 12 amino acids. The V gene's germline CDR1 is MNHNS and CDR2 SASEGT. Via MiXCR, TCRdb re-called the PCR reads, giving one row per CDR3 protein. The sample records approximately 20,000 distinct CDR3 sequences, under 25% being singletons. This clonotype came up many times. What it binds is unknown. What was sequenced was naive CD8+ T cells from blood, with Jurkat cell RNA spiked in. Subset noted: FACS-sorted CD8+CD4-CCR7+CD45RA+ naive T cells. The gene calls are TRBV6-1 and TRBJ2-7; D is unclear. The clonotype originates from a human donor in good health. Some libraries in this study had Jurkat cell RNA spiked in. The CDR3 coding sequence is TGTGCCAGCAGTGAAATCGGCTACGAGCAGTACTTC. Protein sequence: CASSEIGYEQYF.